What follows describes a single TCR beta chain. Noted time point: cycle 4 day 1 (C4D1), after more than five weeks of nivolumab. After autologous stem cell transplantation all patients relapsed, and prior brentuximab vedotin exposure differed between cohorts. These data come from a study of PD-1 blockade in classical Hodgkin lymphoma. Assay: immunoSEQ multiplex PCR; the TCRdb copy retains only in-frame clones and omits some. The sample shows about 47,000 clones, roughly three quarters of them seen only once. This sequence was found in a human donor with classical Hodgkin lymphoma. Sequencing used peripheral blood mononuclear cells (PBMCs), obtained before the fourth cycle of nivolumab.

CDR3 protein: CASSQQQYEQYF. As DNA, the CDR3 is TGTGCCAGCAGTCAACAGCAGTACGAGCAGTACTTC. The chain combines TRBV5-6 with TRBJ2-7, with D unresolved. Trimming pared 5 bases from V and 4 bases from J, leaving 10 bases between. This CDR3 has 12 residues. Germline values: CDR1 SGHDT, CDR2 YYEEEE.